The 25 T cell receptor beta chains reported below all come from one sample, sequenced in a study of blood T cell repertoires in COVID-19. Profiling relied on immunoSEQ multiplex PCR, and the TCRdb table lists in-frame clones only, not all of them. The sample has more than 150,000 clones, over 80% seen once. Sequencing was carried out using PBMCs or T cells enriched from blood (not recorded which). The receptors were sampled from a woman in her sixties or seventies who had recovered from COVID-19.

This clone has ten or more counts. This CDR3 reads CASSRGGSRTGELFF. The CDR3 nucleotides are TGTGCCAGCAGCCGGGGGGGATCAAGGACCGGGGAGCTGTTTTTT. The V call is TRBV3-1 (or the pseudogene TRBV3-2), the J call TRBJ2-2; the match to TRBD2 covers 7 bases. This CDR3 is 15 amino acids long. The germline V gene has CDR1 LGHDT and CDR2 YNNKEL (reference sequence). V lost 4 bases, J lost 5 bases, and 7 bases stayed unmatched.

The chain employs TRBV11-2 and TRBJ2-2; D unresolved. The CDR3 loop spans 13 amino acids. Germline CDR1 SGHAT, CDR2 FQNNGV. Trimming left V 4 bases short and J 2 bases short, with 5 bases between. CDR3 amino acids: CASSSQNTGELFF. CDR3 coding DNA: TGTGCCAGCAGCTCCCAAAACACCGGGGAGCTGTTTTTT.

The V and J genes are TRBV2 and TRBJ1-1; no clear D gene. Trimming removed 2 bases at V and 0 bases at J, with 10 bases between. This CDR3 has 15 residues. Germline-derived CDR1 and CDR2 are SNHLY and FYNNEI. The CDR3 is CASSELRRMNTEAFF. CDR3 nucleotides: TGTGCCAGCAGTGAATTGAGGCGTATGAACACTGAAGCTTTCTTT.

J is TRBJ1-2 and V is TRBV5-8; 12 bases fit TRBD1. Germline CDR1 reads SGHTS; CDR2 reads YDEGEE. J was trimmed by 3 bases and V by 4 bases; bases with no gene match: 7. The length of the CDR3 is 16 residues. In nucleotides, the CDR3 is TGTGCCAGCAGCAGAAAGGGACAGGGGGCTCACTATGGCTACACCTTC. Protein sequence: CASSRKGQGAHYGYTF.

This sequence joins TRBV5-4 and TRBJ1-2, with a tentative D call TRBD1 (6 bases). V lost 4 bases, J lost 8 bases, and 18 bases lay in between. CDR3 size: 14 residues. CDR1 is SGHNT, CDR2 YYREEE, per germline (reference sequence). This CDR3 reads CASSQINGQKGYTF. CDR3 nucleotide sequence: TGTGCCAGCAGCCAAATCAACGGACAGAAAGGCTACACCTTC.

V and J are TRBV5-1 and TRBJ2-6; 7 bases line up with TRBD1. The CDR3 length is 15 residues. Germline lookup yields CDR1 SGHRS and CDR2 YFSETQ. The ends lost 4 bases at V and 2 bases at J; junction bases unmatched: 3. CDR3 DNA sequence: TGCGCCAGCAGCGTCGGGACAGCTGGGGCCAACGTCCTGACTTTC. Its protein is CASSVGTAGANVLTF.

This clone has only a few counts. The chain is built from TRBV27 and TRBJ2-7; 10 bases agree with TRBD1. The CDR3 has 16 amino acids. J gave up 7 bases and V 3 bases, and 12 bases lay outside the gene matches. Looked up from germline, CDR1 is MNHEY and CDR2 is SMNVEV (reference sequence). The CDR3 loop is CASSFKLTGGGGEQYF. CDR3 nucleotide sequence: TGTGCCAGCAGTTTTAAGTTGACAGGGGGCGGAGGGGAGCAGTACTTC.

The rearrangement links TRBV4-1 to TRBJ1-2; 7 nucleotides agree with TRBD1. V shed 1 base and J 0 bases; nucleotides not matched to a gene: 5. Per the germline V gene, CDR1 is MGHRA and CDR2 is YSYEKL. The CDR3 loop spans 16 amino acids. The CDR3 DNA reads TGCGCCAGCAGCCAAGGGCAGGGGGTAACTAACTATGGCTACACCTTC. Its protein is CASSQGQGVTNYGYTF.

V is TRBV5-6 and J is TRBJ2-1; 9 bases map to TRBD1. Germline CDR1 and CDR2: SGHDT and YYEEEE. The V gene end was trimmed by 4 bases and the J gene end by 15 bases; junction bases not matched to a gene: 14. The length of the CDR3 is 14 residues. In nucleotides, the CDR3 is TGTGCCAGCAGCCAATCAATTGGGACAGGGAGGTTGTTCTTC. This gives the protein CASSQSIGTGRLFF.

The rearrangement links TRBV5-5 to TRBJ2-1; D may be TRBD2 (5 bases). The CDR3 is 16 amino acids. V shed 2 bases and J shed 1 base, with 13 bases lying between them. Germline CDR1 reads SGHKS; CDR2 reads YYEKEE (reference sequence). The CDR3 bases are TGTGCCAGCAGCTTCCGGGTGCGAGGGTCCTACAATGAGCAGTTCTTC. This translates into CASSFRVRGSYNEQFF.

J is TRBJ1-4 and V is TRBV19; D gene ambiguous. This CDR3 comprises 14 residues. The germline gives CDR1 LNHDA, CDR2 SQIVND (reference sequence). The V and J ends lost 1 base and 3 bases respectively, with 6 bases between them. CDR3 nucleotide sequence: TGTGCCAGTAGTATAGGTCAGGCTAATGAAAAACTGTTTTTT. Translation gives CASSIGQANEKLFF. The complete variable domain, with remaining parts taken from reference TRBV19 and TRBJ1-4, reads DGGITQSPKYLFRKEGQNVTLSCEQNLNHDAMYWYRQDPGQGLRLIYYSQIVNDFQKGDIAEGYSVSREKKESFPLTVTSAQKNPTAFYLCASSIGQANEKLFFGSGTQLSVL.

This clone was counted a single time. The genes are TRBV5-1 and TRBJ2-3; D is possibly TRBD2 (6 bases). The germline V gene has CDR1 SGHRS and CDR2 YFSETQ. CDR3 length equals 15 residues. V dropped 4 bases and J dropped 2 bases, with 14 bases sitting between them. The CDR3 spells CASSGGSTPTDTQYF. CDR3 sequence (DNA): TGCGCCAGCAGCGGAGGGAGCACCCCCACAGATACGCAGTATTTT. The entire variable domain, with the rest obtained from reference TRBV5-1 and TRBJ2-3, is as follows: KAGVTQTPRYLIKTRGQQVTLSCSPISGHRSVSWYQQTPGQGLQFLFEYFSETQRNKGNFPGRFSGRQFSNSRSEMNVSTLELGDSALYLCASSGGSTPTDTQYFGPGTRLTVL.

The chain recombines TRBV5-1 with TRBJ2-3, with 7 bases aligning to TRBD2. The germline V gene encodes CDR1 SGHRS and CDR2 YFSETQ. The CDR3 is 15 amino acids. The V gene end was trimmed by 2 bases and the J gene end by 0 bases; junction bases not matched to a gene: 3. CDR3 amino acids: CASSLAGRSTDTQYF. The CDR3 DNA reads TGCGCCAGCAGCTTAGCCGGGAGGAGCACAGATACGCAGTATTTT.

V usage is TRBV30 and J usage is TRBJ1-2, with TRBD1 matching 7 bases. Trimming took 0 bases from V and 8 from J; bases not matched to a gene: 6. Germline V CDR1 and CDR2: GTSNPN, SVGIG (reference sequence). This CDR3 region has 13 residues. CDR3 protein: CAWSVRDRWGYTF. CDR3 nucleotides: TGTGCCTGGAGTGTAAGGGACAGATGGGGCTACACCTTC.

This chain connects TRBV10-3 to TRBJ2-7; 7 nucleotides line up with TRBD1. V shed 6 bases, J shed 2 bases, and the junction held 10 bases outside the gene matches. Per germline, CDR1 ENHRY and CDR2 SYGVKD. This CDR3 is built from 15 residues. In nucleotides, the CDR3 is TGTGCCATCAGAGACCCGGGACAGACTACCTACGAGCAGTACTTC. Protein product: CAIRDPGQTTYEQYF.

The chain combines TRBV2 with TRBJ1-2; the D is unclear. The V end lost 7 bases, the J end lost 8 bases, and 14 bases lay between the germline ends. The germline V gene has CDR1 SNHLY and CDR2 FYNNEI. This CDR3 is built from 12 residues. This chain's CDR3 is CASTQSSGGYTF. The CDR3 DNA reads TGTGCCAGCACTCAAAGCAGCGGCGGCTACACCTTC.

The sample holds many counts of this clone. The chain carries TRBV7-9 and TRBJ1-2, with D unclear. The germline V gene has CDR1 SEHNR and CDR2 FQNEAQ (reference sequence). V was cut by 0 bases and J by 4 bases, with 9 bases left in between. The CDR3 totals 14 residues. CDR3 region: CASSLARSAYGYTF. The CDR3 bases are TGTGCCAGCAGCTTAGCACGGAGCGCCTATGGCTACACCTTC.

V gene TRBV9 combines with J gene TRBJ2-1, with D possibly TRBD2 on 6 matching bases. This CDR3 region has 15 residues. Germline V gene lookup returns CDR1 SGDLS and CDR2 YYNGEE. V was shortened by 3 bases and J by 4 bases, with 14 bases between the two germline ends. CDR3 protein: CASSAGTRGYNEQFF. Here the CDR3 DNA reads TGTGCCAGCAGCGCCGGGACTCGGGGGTACAATGAGCAGTTCTTC.

The chain links TRBV11-2 to TRBJ2-7, with D tentatively TRBD1 (5 bases). This CDR3 is 15 amino acids long. From germline, CDR1 is SGHAT and CDR2 FQNNGV. V was clipped by 1 base and J by 3 bases, with 13 bases between them. CDR3 in amino acids: CASSLGGSPLYEQYF. CDR3 sequence (DNA): TGTGCCAGCAGCTTAGGGGGCTCTCCCCTCTACGAGCAGTACTTC.

The chain carries TRBV12-3 or TRBV12-4 and TRBJ2-1, with a weak D call TRBD2 (5 bases). CDR3 size: 12 residues. The V gene lost 4 bases and the J gene lost 6 bases, with 7 bases spanning the gap. The CDR3 is CASSSAGNEQFF. For the CDR3, the DNA is TGTGCCAGCAGTTCGGCGGGCAATGAGCAGTTCTTC.

The CDR3 loop reads CASSFLGLASTDTQYF. In DNA, the CDR3 is TGTGCCAGCAGCTTCTTAGGACTAGCCAGCACAGATACGCAGTATTTT. The chain combines TRBV7-2 with TRBJ2-3; 8 bases line up with TRBD2. Trimming removed 3 bases from V and 0 bases from J; junction bases left unmatched: 5. Germline-derived CDR1 and CDR2 are SGHTA and FQGNSA. The CDR3 has 16 residues.

The rearrangement links TRBV7-9 to TRBJ2-1, with 9 bases fitting TRBD2. J gave up 7 bases and V 1 base, and 14 bases lay outside the gene matches. The CDR3 length is 18 residues. In germline, CDR1 is SEHNR, CDR2 FQNEAQ (reference sequence). Here the CDR3 reads CASSLVGAGGAGKNEQFF. The CDR3 bases are TGTGCCAGCAGCTTAGTCGGGGCGGGAGGGGCAGGAAAAAATGAGCAGTTCTTC.

The chain couples TRBV3-1 (or the pseudogene TRBV3-2) to TRBJ2-3; a possible D gene is TRBD2 (5 bases). This CDR3 is 11 amino acids long. The germline CDR1 and CDR2 sequences are LGHDT and YNNKEL (reference sequence). The germline V and J ends were trimmed by 4 bases and 8 bases, with 7 bases remaining between them. CDR3 amino acids: CASSPGVTQYF. DNA of the CDR3: TGTGCCAGCAGCCCCGGGGTTACGCAGTATTTT.

The chain joins TRBV21-1 to TRBJ1-4; TRBD1, the table's D call, was not compared with the DNA. TRBV21-1 is shown as a pseudogene. This CDR3 is 14 amino acids long. CDR3 in amino acids: CASSATGAHEKLFF. The CDR3, as DNA: TGTGCCAGCAGCGCTACAGGGGCTCATGAAAAACTGTTTTTT.

The chain combines TRBV5-1 with TRBJ2-5; TRBD1 matches at 7 bases. CDR1 is SGHRS, CDR2 YFSETQ, per germline. The CDR3 extends over 15 amino acids. V gave up 4 bases and J gave up 2 bases; unmatched junction bases: 8. CDR3 coding DNA: TGCGCCAGCAGCCAATTACAGGGGCGACAAGAGACCCAGTACTTC. Protein product: CASSQLQGRQETQYF.